These T cell receptor beta chains were read from a single sample in a study of response to subunit inactivated influenza vaccine. Each CDR3 protein is one row after TCRdb ran MiXCR on the RT-PCR reads. Of 150,000 to 200,000 distinct CDR3 sequences listed, approximately 9.2% are singletons. Sequencing used non-naive T cells sorted from PBMCs, obtained on the day of vaccination. The receptors here all came from a man in his fifties or sixties who received an inactivated influenza vaccine. Each CDR3 is given with its conserved first and last residue. Each record gives: clone size, D gene, V gene, J gene, CDR3 length, CDR3 protein, CDR3 DNA. A D gene is named only where the DNA matches it firmly. Clone size appears in some rows only: once, few, many, or a class for an expanded clone.

many,.,TRBV28,TRBJ2-7,12,CASSLKGYEQYF,TGTGCCAGCAGTTTGAAGGGTTACGAGCAGTACTTC
many,TRBD2,TRBV5-1,TRBJ2-3,18,CASSLGTSGGAKLDTQYF,TGCGCCAGCAGCTTGGGGACTAGCGGGGGGGCCAAATTAGATACGCAGTATTTT
many,TRBD2,TRBV7-9,TRBJ2-1,16,CASSPTSGSSYNEQFF,TGTGCCAGCAGCCCCACTAGCGGGAGCTCCTACAATGAGCAGTTCTTC
.,.,TRBV5-1,TRBJ2-6,14,CASSLGPIANVLTF,TGCGCCAGCAGCTTGGGGCCGATTGCCAACGTCCTGACTTTC
.,.,TRBV20-1,TRBJ2-3,15,CSARDRILSTDTQYF,TGCAGTGCTAGAGACCGCATCCTGAGCACAGATACGCAGTATTTT
.,TRBD1,TRBV7-9,TRBJ2-7,14,CASSPRTGEYEQYF,TGTGCCAGCAGCCCGCGGACAGGGGAGTACGAGCAGTACTTC
.,.,TRBV5-4,TRBJ2-3,15,CASSLQGTREDTQYF,TGTGCCAGCAGCTTGCAAGGGACTCGTGAGGATACGCAGTATTTT
many,.,TRBV11-2,TRBJ2-1,14,CASSPGVVALEQFF,TGTGCCAGCAGCCCGGGCGTTGTGGCCCTCGAGCAGTTCTTC
once,.,TRBV20-1,TRBJ2-5,19,CSARVYARSYGGRGETQYF,TGCAGTGCTAGAGTCTACGCGCGGTCGTACGGGGGACGAGGAGAGACCCAGTACTTC
.,.,TRBV6-1,TRBJ2-1,14,CASLAGSGRNEQFF,TGTGCCAGTCTCGCGGGCAGTGGGCGCAATGAGCAGTTCTTC
few,TRBD1,TRBV6-1,TRBJ1-5,15,CASSDWTGGGQPQHF,TGTGCCAGCAGTGACTGGACAGGGGGCGGTCAGCCCCAGCATTTT
few,TRBD1,TRBV20-1,TRBJ1-5,15,CSARVYEGAGQPQHF,TGCAGTGCTAGAGTGTATGAGGGGGCCGGTCAGCCCCAGCATTTT
many,TRBD2,TRBV20-1,TRBJ2-1,13,CSATLNSGGEQFF,TGCAGTGCTACTCTTAATAGCGGGGGGGAGCAGTTCTTC
few,.,TRBV5-6,TRBJ1-6,15,CASSFEQGIISPLHF,TGTGCCAGCAGCTTCGAACAGGGCATAATTTCACCCCTCCACTTT
.,.,TRBV5-1,TRBJ1-2,13,CASSLVDNYGYTF,TGCGCCAGCAGCTTGGTAGATAACTATGGCTACACCTTC
.,TRBD1,TRBV7-9,TRBJ1-1,15,CASINPGQPNTEAFF,TGTGCCAGCATCAATCCGGGACAGCCGAACACTGAAGCTTTCTTT
few,.,TRBV20-1,TRBJ1-2,12,CSASGGYDGYTF,TGCAGTGCTAGTGGGGGATACGACGGCTACACCTTC
few,TRBD2,TRBV20-1,TRBJ2-5,15,CSARDREGSQETQYF,TGCAGTGCTAGAGACCGGGAGGGGAGCCAAGAGACCCAGTACTTC
few,.,TRBV28,TRBJ2-4,15,CASSSPQGSVNIQYF,TGTGCCAGCAGTTCGCCTCAGGGGTCTGTGAACATTCAGTACTTC
.,TRBD1,TRBV4-2,TRBJ1-1,15,CASSRRTGMNTEAFF,TGTGCCAGCAGCCGAAGGACAGGGATGAACACTGAAGCTTTCTTT
few,.,TRBV4-3,TRBJ2-6,16,CASSQDYLGGANVLTF,TGCGCCAGCAGCCAAGATTACTTGGGTGGGGCCAACGTCCTGACTTTC
many,TRBD1,TRBV5-5,TRBJ2-4,17,CASSLQGGTIAKNIQYF,TGTGCCAGCAGCTTGCAAGGGGGCACCATAGCCAAAAACATTCAGTACTTC
many,.,TRBV7-2,TRBJ1-2,10,CASSLDGYTF,TGTGCCAGCAGCTTAGATGGCTACACCTTC
.,.,TRBV6-1,TRBJ1-5,16,CASSEDSLVSNQPQHF,TGTGCCAGCAGTGAAGACAGTTTGGTGAGCAATCAGCCCCAGCATTTT
.,.,TRBV25-1,TRBJ1-1,16,CASSEGGGTLNTEAFF,TGTGCCAGCAGTGAGGGTGGGGGTACCCTAAACACTGAAGCTTTCTTT
many,TRBD2,TRBV24-1,TRBJ2-3,17,CATSDPLAGRSTDTQYF,TGTGCCACCAGTGATCCATTAGCGGGCCGAAGCACAGATACGCAGTATTTT
few,TRBD2,TRBV20-1,TRBJ2-7,17,CSARDGSGSGRFNEQYF,TGCAGTGCTAGAGATGGGTCAGGGAGCGGGAGATTCAACGAGCAGTACTTC
many,.,TRBV10-3,TRBJ1-5,13,CAIRAVHGQPQHF,TGTGCCATCCGGGCCGTACATGGACAGCCCCAGCATTTT
few,.,TRBV24-1,TRBJ2-1,16,CATSDYSGSSYNEQFF,TGTGCCACCAGTGACTATAGCGGAAGCTCCTACAATGAGCAGTTCTTC
few,TRBD2,TRBV10-3,TRBJ2-3,13,CAIRGGSEDTQYF,TGTGCCATCAGGGGGGGGTCTGAAGATACGCAGTATTTT
.,.,TRBV27,TRBJ2-3,15,CASSPEGGYTDTQYF,TGTGCCAGCAGCCCCGAGGGGGGATACACAGATACGCAGTATTTT
few,.,TRBV29-1,TRBJ2-2,16,CSVEVRSAGNTGELFF,TGCAGCGTTGAGGTGCGCTCAGCGGGGAACACCGGGGAGCTGTTTTTT
.,TRBD1,TRBV5-1,TRBJ2-1,16,CASSLAGTGGWNEQFF,TGCGCCAGCAGCTTGGCCGGGACAGGGGGCTGGAATGAGCAGTTCTTC
many,.,TRBV7-2,TRBJ2-2,14,CASSSTGGSGELFF,TGTGCCAGCAGCTCAACGGGGGGCTCCGGGGAGCTGTTTTTT
few,.,TRBV27,TRBJ2-7,14,CASKSGTRALEQYF,TGTGCCAGCAAGTCCGGGACAAGGGCTTTGGAGCAGTACTTC
few,.,TRBV12-3/TRBV12-4,TRBJ1-2,13,CASSTDSYYGYTF,TGTGCCAGCAGTACAGACAGTTACTATGGCTACACCTTC
.,.,TRBV2,TRBJ2-1,14,CANSVGQGWYEQFF,TGTGCCAACTCCGTGGGCCAGGGGTGGTATGAGCAGTTCTTC
many,.,TRBV12-3/TRBV12-4,TRBJ1-1,14,CASSLGTLNTEAFF,TGTGCCAGCAGTTTAGGTACACTGAACACTGAAGCTTTCTTT
.,TRBD1,TRBV2,TRBJ1-2,14,CASRWDRGVSGYTF,TGTGCCAGCAGATGGGACAGGGGAGTCTCTGGCTACACCTTC
.,.,TRBV19,TRBJ2-1,15,CASSIIPGPHNEQFF,TGTGCCAGTAGTATAATTCCGGGACCACACAATGAGCAGTTCTTC
.,.,TRBV28,TRBJ1-1,12,CASSLLNTEAFF,TGTGCCAGCAGTTTACTCAACACTGAAGCTTTCTTT
many,.,TRBV7-9,TRBJ2-3,13,CASSFIGADTQYF,TGTGCCAGCAGCTTTATAGGGGCAGATACGCAGTATTTT
.,TRBD1,TRBV6-1,TRBJ2-7,15,CASSPKVGQNYEQYF,TGTGCCAGCAGTCCCAAGGTGGGACAGAACTACGAGCAGTACTTC
.,.,TRBV7-9,TRBJ1-6,16,CASSPLGDGYNSPLHF,TGTGCCAGCAGCCCCTTGGGGGATGGGTATAATTCACCCCTCCACTTT
once,.,TRBV9,TRBJ2-5,14,CASSAYGGSETQYF,TGTGCCAGCAGCGCTTACGGGGGCTCAGAGACCCAGTACTTC
few,TRBD1,TRBV5-1,TRBJ2-1,16,CASSLEWDSTYNEQFF,TGCGCCAGCAGCTTGGAGTGGGACAGCACCTACAATGAGCAGTTCTTC
many,.,TRBV30,TRBJ1-2,14,CAWSFWRQDYGYTF,TGTGCCTGGAGTTTTTGGAGGCAGGACTATGGCTACACCTTC
few,TRBD1,TRBV14,TRBJ2-2,15,CASSPTGTNTGELFF,TGTGCCAGCAGCCCGACAGGGACGAACACCGGGGAGCTGTTTTTT
.,.,TRBV29-1,TRBJ1-2,16,CSVALMEGGRGGGYTF,TGCAGCGTTGCCTTGATGGAGGGGGGGCGCGGGGGTGGCTACACCTTC
.,.,TRBV2,TRBJ1-1,15,CASSDLGPPETEAFF,TGTGCCAGCAGTGATTTAGGGCCGCCAGAGACTGAAGCTTTCTTT
.,.,TRBV20-1,TRBJ2-5,14,CSPQGAGQGETQYF,TGCAGTCCACAAGGTGCCGGGCAAGGGGAGACCCAGTACTTC
few,.,TRBV7-3,TRBJ2-2,13,CASSGGPTGELFF,TGTGCCAGCAGCGGGGGGCCCACCGGGGAGCTGTTTTTT
.,.,TRBV4-1,TRBJ1-6,17,CASSQETQSLGNSPLHF,TGCGCCAGCAGCCAAGAGACACAGTCGTTGGGGAATTCACCCCTCCACTTT
many,.,TRBV12-3/TRBV12-4,TRBJ1-6,14,CASSAGTHNSPLHF,TGTGCCAGCAGCGCCGGGACCCATAATTCACCCCTCCACTTT
few,.,TRBV12-3/TRBV12-4,TRBJ2-5,15,CASSLDGGFQETQYF,TGTGCCAGCAGTTTAGACGGCGGGTTCCAAGAGACCCAGTACTTC
.,.,TRBV5-4,TRBJ1-1,13,CASSIDSNTEAFF,TGTGCCAGCAGCATTGACAGTAACACTGAAGCTTTCTTT
once,TRBD1,TRBV7-6,TRBJ1-1,14,CASGRGQTNTEAFF,TGTGCCAGCGGCCGGGGACAGACGAACACTGAAGCTTTCTTT
many,TRBD2,TRBV20-1,TRBJ2-7,19,CSTGRSGSLSRAGSYEQYF,TGCAGTACGGGGCGGAGCGGGAGTTTGTCCCGGGCGGGGTCCTACGAGCAGTACTTC
many,.,TRBV7-3,TRBJ2-5,14,CASSTAGLGETQYF,TGTGCCAGCAGCACTGCGGGTCTGGGCGAGACCCAGTACTTC
.,TRBD1,TRBV4-2,TRBJ1-5,15,CASSPSGTGYQPQHF,TGTGCCAGCAGCCCTTCCGGGACAGGATATCAGCCCCAGCATTTT